This TCR beta chain was recovered during a study of blood T cells in healthy people across ages. Concerning this clonotype: Its antigen is as yet unknown.

Study-level findings and limits: TCR beta diversity, measured per million T cells, fell in a roughly linear way with age. Naive CD4+ cell counts and diversity both ran higher in long-lived than in aged donors. In these data, TCR beta diversity tracked strongly with naive T cell percentage.

Through a sample-barcoded 5' primer and a J-beta primer mix, a second PCR was run for about 7 to 12 cycles. Every cDNA molecule carried a tag from a template-switch adaptor bearing 12 random nucleotides. TCRdb re-analysed the 5' RACE reads in MiXCR, keeping a single row per CDR3 protein. The sample shows 1.6 million or so distinct CDR3 sequences, about 35% of them seen only once. The sequence derives from a woman aged 30 to 39 in good health. Sequencing used blood.

CDR3 nucleotide sequence: TGTGCCAGCAGTTCGGTAGGGGCGCCCACTGAAGCTTTCTTT. This encodes CASSSVGAPTEAFF. The J gene is TRBJ1-1, the V gene TRBV25-1; tentatively, D is TRBD1 (5 bases). CDR3 length: 14 amino acids. The germline V gene encodes CDR1 MGHDK and CDR2 SYGVNS. The V gene lost 5 bases and the J gene lost 4 bases, with 14 bases spanning the gap.